Listed here are 30 T cell receptor beta chains from one sample, sequenced in a study of resident and recirculating memory T cells in vitiligo. Using immunoSEQ multiplex PCR, the repertoire was profiled, and TCRdb retains in-frame clones only, with some absent. The table shows roughly 40,000 clones, with approximately 91% occurring only once. The sequencing sample was made of blood. The receptors derive from a male donor with vitiligo.

V gene TRBV5-1 combines with J gene TRBJ2-5; weak D call: TRBD1 (6 bases). In germline, CDR1 is SGHRS, CDR2 YFSETQ. The CDR3 is 13 residues long. Trimming cost V 4 bases and J 2 bases, with 9 bases left between them. DNA of the CDR3: TGCGCCAGCAGCGAACAGGGTCAAGAGACCCAGTACTTC. It yields the protein CASSEQGQETQYF. Together with reference TRBV5-1 and TRBJ2-5, the CDR3 gives the full variable domain: KAGVTQTPRYLIKTRGQQVTLSCSPISGHRSVSWYQQTPGQGLQFLFEYFSETQRNKGNFPGRFSGRQFSNSRSEMNVSTLELGDSALYLCASSEQGQETQYFGPGTRLLVL.

This chain uses TRBV9 with TRBJ2-3; TRBD1 matches 8 bases. The CDR3 sequence is 15 residues long. Germline trimming cut 2 bases from V and 1 base from J; bases unmatched to any gene: 3. CDR1 is SGDLS and CDR2 is YYNGEE in the germline V gene. The CDR3 DNA reads TGTGCCAGCAGCGTTGGGACAGGCGGCACAGATACGCAGTATTTT. This encodes CASSVGTGGTDTQYF.

The chain is built from TRBV15 and TRBJ2-1; D is possibly TRBD2 (6 bases). V dropped 6 bases and J dropped 2 bases, with 11 bases sitting between them. The germline V gene has CDR1 LNHNV and CDR2 YYDKDF (reference sequence). This CDR3 has 14 amino acids. The CDR3 DNA reads as TGTGCCACCAGGGCTAGCGCCACCTACAATGAGCAGTTCTTC. This encodes CATRASATYNEQFF.

The chain employs TRBV2 and TRBJ1-2; 8 nucleotides agree with TRBD1. This CDR3 comprises 17 residues. CDR1 and CDR2 from the germline V gene are SNHLY and FYNNEI. Trimming at V came to 6 bases and at J to 4 bases, leaving 16 bases not matched to a gene. The CDR3 region is CASRTSGGGQIFYGYTF. DNA for the CDR3: TGTGCCAGCAGGACGTCAGGGGGCGGTCAGATCTTCTATGGCTACACCTTC.

V is TRBV5-4 and J is TRBJ1-1; D may be TRBD1 (5 bases). Trimming removed 4 bases from V and 1 base from J, with 14 bases in between. The CDR3 covers 15 residues. Germline V gene lookup returns CDR1 SGHNT and CDR2 YYREEE (reference sequence). The CDR3 spells CASSLPPQGNTEAFF. As DNA, the CDR3 is TGTGCCAGCAGCCTGCCCCCTCAGGGGAACACTGAAGCTTTCTTT.

The V call is TRBV12-5, the J call TRBJ1-2, with TRBD1 matching 9 bases. Trimming removed 7 bases from V and 5 bases from J; junction bases left unmatched: 11. The CDR3 spans 15 residues. The germline gives CDR1 LGHNT, CDR2 FRNRAP. Written as DNA, the CDR3 is TGTGCTAGTGCCCCTCGACGGGGACAGGGATATGGCTACACCTTC. Translating gives CASAPRRGQGYGYTF.

The chain combines TRBV30 with TRBJ1-1; D ambiguous. The CDR3 is made up of 14 amino acids. Germline assignment: CDR1 GTSNPN and CDR2 SVGIG (reference sequence). V lost 5 bases to trimming and J lost 4 bases, with 17 bases between them. The CDR3 DNA sequence: TGTGCCTGGGGGCGTAGCGGCTTGGGCACTGAAGCTTTCTTT. It translates to CAWGRSGLGTEAFF.

This chain connects TRBV5-1 to TRBJ2-6; D might be TRBD1 (6 bases). Germline CDR1 and CDR2: SGHRS and YFSETQ. Trimming shortened V by 4 bases and J by 0 bases, and 17 bases separated the two germline ends. The CDR3 totals 18 residues. CDR3 DNA: TGCGCCAGCAGCAGTACAGGGAGTTCTCTCTCTGGGGCCAACGTCCTGACTTTC. This gives the protein CASSSTGSSLSGANVLTF.

The chain uses TRBV11-3 and TRBJ2-1, with D possibly matching TRBD1 (5 bases). The length of the CDR3 is 12 residues. V dropped 8 bases and J dropped 7 bases, with 12 bases sitting between them. Germline CDR1 reads SGHNT; CDR2 reads YENEEA. The CDR3 DNA follows: TGTGCCAGCGGGCAGGGTGAGAATGAGCAGTTCTTC. This codes for CASGQGENEQFF.

This clone was seen once. The chain joins TRBV11-1 to TRBJ2-5; the match to TRBD1 covers 7 bases. The CDR3 has 16 residues. The V segment lost 5 bases and the J segment 4 bases; nucleotides outside the gene matches: 13. Germline CDR1 and CDR2: SGHAT and FQDESV (reference sequence). CDR3 nucleotide sequence: TGTGCCAGCAGCCCCCGACAGGGTTTAGATCGAGAGACCCAGTACTTC. It yields the protein CASSPRQGLDRETQYF.

This clone came up once. The V call is TRBV5-1, the J call TRBJ1-2; D remains unclear. From germline, CDR1 is SGHRS and CDR2 YFSETQ. The CDR3 runs 14 residues. V was shortened by 0 bases and J by 2 bases, with 8 bases between the two germline ends. The CDR3 here is CASSLERGNYGYTF. The DNA of the CDR3 is TGCGCCAGCAGCTTGGAAAGAGGAAACTATGGCTACACCTTC.

V is TRBV9 and J is TRBJ2-2, with 8 bases identical to TRBD1. J lost 7 bases, V lost 1 base, and 6 bases had no gene match. The CDR3 spans 15 residues. Germline V gives CDR1 SGDLS, CDR2 YYNGEE. In DNA, the CDR3 is TGTGCCAGCAGCGTATCAGGGGGCTCTATCGGGGAGCTGTTTTTT. This sequence encodes CASSVSGGSIGELFF.

The V gene is TRBV11-3, the J gene TRBJ1-1; no clear D. Looked up from germline, CDR1 is SGHNT and CDR2 is YENEEA. Deletions cut 8 bases from V and 3 bases from J, with 13 bases between. The CDR3 loop spans 13 amino acids. The CDR3 DNA reads TGTGCCAGCGGAGCCGAACGGGACACTGAAGCTTTCTTT. Protein product: CASGAERDTEAFF.

The chain combines TRBV7-9 with TRBJ1-1, with D unclear. Germline CDR1 is SEHNR and CDR2 is FQNEAQ (reference sequence). V was pared by 3 bases and J by 6 bases, with 5 bases between. This CDR3 comprises 11 residues. The CDR3 is CASSFGAEAFF. Here the CDR3 DNA reads TGTGCCAGCAGCTTCGGAGCTGAAGCTTTCTTT.

J is TRBJ2-2 and V is TRBV5-1, with TRBD2 matching 9 bases. The germline V gene has CDR1 SGHRS and CDR2 YFSETQ. The CDR3 runs 19 residues. Germline trimming cut 0 bases from V and 5 bases from J; bases unmatched to any gene: 14. The chain's CDR3 is CASSLVGPTSGGQTGELFF. The CDR3, as DNA: TGCGCCAGCAGCTTGGTAGGGCCCACAAGCGGGGGGCAGACCGGGGAGCTGTTTTTT.

V gene TRBV7-8 combines with J gene TRBJ2-3, with D maybe TRBD1 (5 bases). Germline CDR1 and CDR2: SGHVS and FQNEAQ. CDR3 length: 13 residues. V was pared by 3 bases and J by 6 bases, with 10 bases between. Written as DNA, the CDR3 is TGTGCCAGCAGCTTGGGGCCCTCCGATACGCAGTATTTT. As protein: CASSLGPSDTQYF.

This chain joins TRBV19 and TRBJ2-1, with D perhaps TRBD1 (6 bases). This CDR3 has 15 residues. Trimming left V 7 bases short and J 0 bases short, with 13 bases between. Germline CDR1 and CDR2: LNHDA and SQIVND (reference sequence). In DNA, the CDR3 is TGTGCCAGTAAGGAAGACAGGAGCTCCTACAATGAGCAGTTCTTC. Translation: CASKEDRSSYNEQFF.

Only one count was recorded for this clone. In DNA form, the CDR3 reads TGTGCCAGCAGCGCTCGCCTAGCGTTCACCGGGGAGCTGTTTTTT. This encodes CASSARLAFTGELFF. The V and J genes are TRBV9 and TRBJ2-2; TRBD2 is a possible D gene (6 bases). With 3 bases removed from V and 4 bases from J, the gap between germline ends came to 13 bases. Germline-derived CDR1 and CDR2 are SGDLS and YYNGEE. The CDR3 runs 15 residues. Looking up the rest from reference TRBV9 and TRBJ2-2 gives the full variable domain: DSGVTQTPKHLITATGQRVTLRCSPRSGDLSVYWYQQSLDQGLQFLIQYYNGEERAKGNILERFSAQQFPDLHSELNLSSLELGDSALYFCASSARLAFTGELFFGEGSRLTVL.

V usage is TRBV7-9 and J usage is TRBJ1-1, with D perhaps TRBD1 (5 bases). Germline lookup yields CDR1 SEHNR and CDR2 FQNEAQ (reference sequence). The CDR3 runs 15 residues. V was shortened by 5 bases and J by 1 base, with 14 bases between the two germline ends. The CDR3: CASSPRTRRNTEAFF. CDR3 DNA sequence: TGTGCCAGCAGCCCCCGGACAAGGAGGAACACTGAAGCTTTCTTT.

The gene calls are TRBV2 and TRBJ2-7; 7 bases line up with TRBD1. J lost 2 bases, V lost 8 bases, and 12 bases had no gene match. Germline V CDR1 and CDR2: SNHLY, FYNNEI. This CDR3 has 15 residues. CDR3 residues: CASELGDSIPYEQYF. DNA for the CDR3: TGTGCCAGCGAGTTGGGGGACAGCATACCCTACGAGCAGTACTTC.

The CDR3 DNA reads as TGTGCCTGGACGCCCGGGACTAGCGGGAACACAGATACGCAGTATTTT. It yields the protein CAWTPGTSGNTDTQYF. The chain combines TRBV30 with TRBJ2-3, with TRBD2 matching 13 bases. Germline CDR1 and CDR2: GTSNPN and SVGIG (reference sequence). The CDR3 is 16 amino acids. Losses at the gene ends were 4 bases for V and 2 bases for J; bases not matched to a gene: 6.

V gene TRBV6-5 combines with J gene TRBJ1-5; tentative D call: TRBD1 (6 bases). Between the trimmed V and J ends, which lost 3 bases and 9 bases, there was a span of 15 bases. The CDR3 spans 14 residues. Germline V gene data show CDR1 as MNHEY and CDR2 as SVGAGI. CDR3 DNA sequence: TGTGCCAGCAGTTATTTGGGGGCCAAGATGCCCCAGCATTTT. Protein product: CASSYLGAKMPQHF.

V gene TRBV19 combines with J gene TRBJ1-1; weak D call: TRBD1 (6 bases). The V gene lost 4 bases and the J gene lost 1 base, with 7 bases spanning the gap. CDR3 length: 13 amino acids. Germline V CDR1 and CDR2: LNHDA, SQIVND (reference sequence). Here the CDR3 reads CASSSRGNTEAFF. CDR3 DNA: TGTGCCAGTAGTAGCAGGGGGAACACTGAAGCTTTCTTT.

CDR3 in amino acids: CASSQDYRGTTEAFF. CDR3 bases: TGCGCCAGCAGCCAAGACTACAGGGGAACCACTGAAGCTTTCTTT. The chain combines TRBV4-3 with TRBJ1-1; 7 nucleotides line up with TRBD1. The ends lost 0 bases at V and 4 bases at J; junction bases unmatched: 5. Germline V gene data show CDR1 as LGHNA and CDR2 as YSLEER. This CDR3 contains 15 residues.

The rearrangement joins TRBV4-1 to TRBJ1-6; D may be TRBD1 (5 bases). Germline-derived CDR1 and CDR2 are MGHRA and YSYEKL. The V end lost 1 base, the J end lost 7 bases, and 17 bases lay between the germline ends. CDR3 length: 17 residues. The CDR3 DNA sequence: TGCGCCAGCAGCCAAGTTCCTAGAGGACACCAGAATTCACCCCTCCACTTT. It translates to CASSQVPRGHQNSPLHF.

V is TRBV19 and J is TRBJ1-3, with 7 bases lining up with TRBD1. V shed 4 bases, J shed 3 bases, and the junction held 6 bases outside the gene matches. The CDR3 has 15 amino acids. CDR1 and CDR2 (germline): LNHDA, SQIVND (reference sequence). CDR3 amino acids: CASSTGTVVGNTIYF. The CDR3 nucleotides are TGTGCCAGTAGTACCGGGACAGTGGTTGGAAACACCATATATTTT.

The chain employs TRBV9 and TRBJ1-5, with TRBD1 matching 9 bases. Germline-derived CDR1 and CDR2 are SGDLS and YYNGEE. The CDR3 has 15 amino acids. V trimming: 3 bases; J trimming: 8 bases; junction bases outside the gene matches: 9. CDR3 sequence reads: CASSARGQGWEPQHF. The CDR3 DNA reads TGTGCCAGCAGCGCCCGGGGACAGGGTTGGGAGCCCCAGCATTTT.

This chain links TRBV29-1 with TRBJ2-2; unclear D gene. Germline lookup yields CDR1 SQVTM and CDR2 ANQGSEA. V was clipped by 4 bases and J by 5 bases, with 11 bases between them. CDR3 length equals 13 residues. The CDR3 DNA is TGCAGCGTTGGGGTGACAACAACCGGGGAGCTGTTTTTT. It codes for CSVGVTTTGELFF.

The chain is built from TRBV7-9 and TRBJ2-2; the D is unclear. CDR1 and CDR2 (germline): SEHNR, FQNEAQ (reference sequence). There are 16 residues in the CDR3. Trimming shortened V by 1 base and J by 1 base, and 10 bases separated the two germline ends. The CDR3 DNA sequence: TGTGCCAGCAGCTTAGGCACCAGCGTGAACACCGGGGAGCTGTTTTTT. Encoded protein: CASSLGTSVNTGELFF.

The V call is TRBV29-1, the J call TRBJ2-2; 7 positions match TRBD1. Germline CDR1 reads SQVTM; CDR2 reads ANQGSEA. The length of the CDR3 is 13 residues. V dropped 4 bases and J dropped 4; count of bases not matched to a gene: 3. The CDR3 here is CSVVTGITGELFF. Written as DNA, the CDR3 is TGCAGCGTTGTGACAGGGATCACCGGGGAGCTGTTTTTT.